This passage covers 6 T cell receptor beta chains from one sample sequenced in a study of identical twins. One entry per CDR3 protein, called by TCRdb with MiXCR from the 5' RACE reads. This table holds a few hundred thousand distinct CDR3 sequences, around 8.8% found once. The same sample was also studied in work on yellow fever vaccine responses in identical twins.

Sequencing input: CD8+ T cells sorted from blood. These TCRs come from a woman between 18 and 30 years old in good health.

This clonotype was counted a few times. The chain has TRBV6-5 and TRBJ2-1, with D unclear. CDR1 and CDR2 (germline): MNHEY, SVGAGI. V lost 2 bases and J lost 7, with 6 bases in between. The CDR3 consists of 12 residues. Here the CDR3 reads CASSYGLNEQFF. Here the CDR3 DNA reads TGTGCCAGCAGTTACGGGTTGAATGAGCAGTTCTTC.

V is TRBV4-3 and J is TRBJ2-5; maybe TRBD1 (6 bases). Deletions cut 4 bases from V and 4 bases from J, with 10 bases between. Germline CDR1 and CDR2: LGHNA and YSLEER. The CDR3 runs to 13 residues. CDR3 amino acids: CASSLSGVETQYF. Written as DNA, the CDR3 is TGCGCCAGCAGCCTATCAGGGGTAGAGACCCAGTACTTC.

A few counts support this clonotype. J is TRBJ1-6 and V is TRBV11-2, with a possible D match to TRBD1 (5 bases). The V gene's germline CDR1 is SGHAT and CDR2 FQNNGV. V was clipped by 2 bases and J by 3 bases, with 11 bases between them. The CDR3 is made up of 16 amino acids. The CDR3 nucleotides are TGTGCCAGCAGCTTAAGGCGGGGCAACTATAATTCACCCCTCCACTTT. This sequence encodes CASSLRRGNYNSPLHF. Based on the CDR3 plus reference TRBV11-2 and TRBJ1-6, the full variable domain is EAGVAQSPRYKIIEKRQSVAFWCNPISGHATLYWYQQILGQGPKLLIQFQNNGVVDDSQLPKDRFSAERLKGVDSTLKIQPAKLEDSAVYLCASSLRRGNYNSPLHFGNGTRLTVT.

The gene calls are TRBV12-3 or TRBV12-4 and TRBJ2-4; no clear D. This CDR3 has 15 residues. The V end lost 3 bases, the J end lost 1 base, and 10 bases lay between the germline ends. This chain's CDR3 is CASSLRRLAKNIQYF. The CDR3 nucleotides read TGTGCCAGCAGTTTGAGGCGGCTGGCCAAAAACATTCAGTACTTC.

This chain joins TRBV12-3 or TRBV12-4 and TRBJ2-5; 14 bases match TRBD2. The CDR3 runs 18 residues. Germline trimming cut 11 bases from V and 0 bases from J; bases unmatched to any gene: 14. The CDR3: CAFSGGLAGVAYQETQYF. The DNA for the CDR3 is TGTGCCTTCAGTGGGGGACTAGCGGGAGTCGCGTACCAAGAGACCCAGTACTTC.

The V call is TRBV6-5, the J call TRBJ2-5, with D perhaps matching TRBD2 (6 bases). The CDR3 contains 14 residues. V shed 4 bases and J shed 3 bases, with 12 bases lying between them. The germline CDR1 and CDR2 sequences are MNHEY and SVGAGI. The CDR3 DNA is TGTGCCAGCAGTTCCCGGGACTTAAAAGAGACCCAGTACTTC. Residues: CASSSRDLKETQYF.